Included here is one T cell receptor (beta chain) sequence, with context. Its antigen remains unidentified. This entry belongs to a study of cytomegalovirus exposure and HLA in healthy donors. Study-level findings and limits: Rarity held for most TCR sequences, but there were some public TCRs that occurred in many donors.

This CDR3 spans 11 amino acids. V was cut by 6 bases and J by 7 bases, with 11 bases left in between. Germline V CDR1 and CDR2: DFQATT, SNEGSKA (reference sequence). The donors comprised healthy bone marrow donors. Primers: 60 Vbeta forward and 13 Jbeta reverse. Some clones are missing from TCRdb's copy, which holds only in-frame ones; the method was immunoSEQ multiplex PCR. Among about 89,000 clones listed, approximately 80% were seen once. The chain couples TRBV20-1 to TRBJ2-3; D unclear. This clonotype originated in a man younger than 45 in good health and CMV-seronegative. Material: PBMCs. CDR3 sequence (DNA): TGCAGTGCGTCCGTACTCTATACGCAGTATTTT. It encodes CSASVLYTQYF.